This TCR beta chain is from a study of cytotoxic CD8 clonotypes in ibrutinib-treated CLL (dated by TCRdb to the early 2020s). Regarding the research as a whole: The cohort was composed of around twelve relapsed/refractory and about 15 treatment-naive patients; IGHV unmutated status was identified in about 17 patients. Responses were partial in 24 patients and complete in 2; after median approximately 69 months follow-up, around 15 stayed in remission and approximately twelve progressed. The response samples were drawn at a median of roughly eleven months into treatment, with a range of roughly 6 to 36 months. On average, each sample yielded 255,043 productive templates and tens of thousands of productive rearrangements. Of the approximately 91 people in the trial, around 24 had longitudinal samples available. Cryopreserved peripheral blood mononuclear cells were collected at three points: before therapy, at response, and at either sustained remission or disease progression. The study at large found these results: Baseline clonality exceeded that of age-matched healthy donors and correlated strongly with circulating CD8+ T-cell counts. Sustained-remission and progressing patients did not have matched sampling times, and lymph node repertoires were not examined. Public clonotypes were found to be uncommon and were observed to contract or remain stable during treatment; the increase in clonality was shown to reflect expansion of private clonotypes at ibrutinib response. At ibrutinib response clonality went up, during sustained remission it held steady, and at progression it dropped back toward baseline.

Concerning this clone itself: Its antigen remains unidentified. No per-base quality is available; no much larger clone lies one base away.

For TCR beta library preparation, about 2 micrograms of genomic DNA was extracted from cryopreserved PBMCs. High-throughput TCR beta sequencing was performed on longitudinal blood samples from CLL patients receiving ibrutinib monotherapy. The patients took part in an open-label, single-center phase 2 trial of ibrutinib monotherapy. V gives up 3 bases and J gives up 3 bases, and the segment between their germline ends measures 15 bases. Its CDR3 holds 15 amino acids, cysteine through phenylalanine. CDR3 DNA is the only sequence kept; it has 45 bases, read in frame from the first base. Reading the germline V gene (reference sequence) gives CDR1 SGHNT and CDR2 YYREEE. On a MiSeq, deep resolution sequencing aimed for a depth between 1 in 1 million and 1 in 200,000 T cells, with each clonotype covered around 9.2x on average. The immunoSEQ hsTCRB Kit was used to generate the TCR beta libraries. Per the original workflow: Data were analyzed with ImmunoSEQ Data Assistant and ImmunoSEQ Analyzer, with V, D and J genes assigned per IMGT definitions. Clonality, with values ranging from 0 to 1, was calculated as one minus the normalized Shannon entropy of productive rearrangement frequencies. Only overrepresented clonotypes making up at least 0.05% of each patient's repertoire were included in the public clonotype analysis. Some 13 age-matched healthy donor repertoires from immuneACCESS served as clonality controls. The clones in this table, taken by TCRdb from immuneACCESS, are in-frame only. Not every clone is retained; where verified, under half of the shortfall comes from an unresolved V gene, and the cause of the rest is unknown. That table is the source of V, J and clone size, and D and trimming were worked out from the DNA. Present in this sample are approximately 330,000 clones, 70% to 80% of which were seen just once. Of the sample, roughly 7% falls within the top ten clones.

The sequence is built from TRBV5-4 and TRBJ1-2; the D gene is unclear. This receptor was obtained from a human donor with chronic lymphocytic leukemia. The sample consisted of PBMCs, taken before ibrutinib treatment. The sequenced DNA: TGTGCCAGCAGCTCACCCACGGACGGCGACTATGGCTACACCTTC. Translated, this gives CASSSPTDGDYGYTF.